The 10 T cell receptor beta chains in this list originate from one sample, sequenced in a study of metastatic and nonmetastatic thyroid tumors. Each patient came to thyroid surgery without any prior treatment (of any kind). TCRdb re-called the PCR reads via MiXCR. Counted here are over 20,000 clones, about a sixth occurring once; the ten biggest clones make up roughly a tenth. Input material: tumor tissue. Receptor source: a female donor with papillary thyroid cancer or a benign thyroid nodule (not recorded which). Some clones in this sample may be carry-over from other donors' samples.

This clone came up many times. V is TRBV9 and J is TRBJ2-1; possibly TRBD2 for D (6 bases). Germline V lookup: CDR1 SGDLS, CDR2 YYNGEE. This CDR3 comprises 15 residues. The V end was cut by 0 bases, the J end by 7 bases, with 14 bases between. Here the CDR3 DNA reads TGTGCCAGCAGCGTAGTTAGCGGCTCTACAAATGAGCAGTTCTTC. Translated: CASSVVSGSTNEQFF.

This clone was recorded only once. Given a much more abundant clone one base away, this may be a read error. The rearrangement links TRBV20-1 to TRBJ2-7; weak D call: TRBD2 (6 bases). Trimming cost V 6 bases and J 3 bases, with 15 bases left between them. CDR3 length: 13 residues. Germline V lookup: CDR1 DFQATT, CDR2 SNEGSKA (reference sequence). In nucleotides, the CDR3 is TGCAGTGCACATTCCGGGACTCACTACGAGCAGTACTTC. Its translation: CSAHSGTHYEQYF.

This clone appeared many times. The chain couples TRBV6-5 to TRBJ1-2; possible D gene TRBD1, 5 bases. Looked up from germline, CDR1 is MNHEY and CDR2 is SVGAGI. V was shortened by 0 bases and J by 4 bases, with 9 bases between the two germline ends. CDR3 length: 14 amino acids. The CDR3 region is CASSYSLGTYGYTF. CDR3 in DNA: TGTGCCAGCAGTTACTCATTGGGGACCTATGGCTACACCTTC.

The chain combines TRBV12-5 with TRBJ2-2; D unclear. Per the germline V gene, CDR1 is LGHNT and CDR2 is FRNRAP. This CDR3 comprises 12 residues. With 5 bases removed from V and 3 bases from J, the gap between germline ends came to 4 bases. CDR3: CASGPHTGELFF. CDR3 DNA sequence: TGTGCTAGTGGTCCACACACCGGGGAGCTGTTTTTT.

This clone is termed medium-sized (0.01 to 0.1%). The chain is built from TRBV6-1 and TRBJ2-7, with 7 bases matching TRBD1. Trimming at V came to 0 bases and at J to 1 base, leaving 9 bases not matched to a gene. This CDR3 spans 17 amino acids. The germline CDR1 and CDR2 sequences are MNHNS and SASEGT. In DNA form, the CDR3 reads TGTGCCAGCAGTGAAGCGCCGGACAGGCCTTCTTCCTACGAGCAGTACTTC. It is translated as CASSEAPDRPSSYEQYF.

This clone was recorded at least ten times. The chain links TRBV12-3 or TRBV12-4 to TRBJ1-4, with D unresolved. CDR3 length: 15 residues. The ends were cut back, 7 bases at V and 7 bases at J, with 19 bases in the middle. The chain's CDR3 is CASTTNGEIGEKLFF. Written as DNA, the CDR3 is TGTGCCAGCACCACTAATGGGGAGATCGGTGAAAAACTGTTTTTT.

The sample holds one count of this clone. V gene TRBV4-2 combines with J gene TRBJ1-1, with D perhaps TRBD1 (6 bases). Looked up from germline, CDR1 is LGHNA and CDR2 is YNFKEQ. V was shortened by 9 bases and J by 5 bases, with 16 bases between the two germline ends. The CDR3 is 13 amino acids. CDR3 amino acids: CASRTAKFTEAFF. The CDR3 coding sequence is TGTGCCAGTCGGACAGCCAAATTTACTGAAGCTTTCTTT.

Concerning this clone itself: The same CDR3 is also encoded by other DNA sequences in this sample. The chain employs TRBV5-1 and TRBJ2-5; D is possibly TRBD2 (5 bases). The V end lost 0 bases, the J end lost 5 bases, and 26 bases lay between the germline ends. The CDR3 runs to 19 residues. The germline gives CDR1 SGHRS, CDR2 YFSETQ. The CDR3 DNA follows: TGCGCCAGCAGCTTGGCCGGTGGCAGCGGTAGCTGGTATCTGGAGACCCAGTACTTC. Its translation: CASSLAGGSGSWYLETQYF.

This clone is medium-sized within its sample. The chain combines TRBV27 with TRBJ2-7; 9 bases match TRBD1. The CDR3 covers 16 residues. J gave up 6 bases and V 2 bases, and 11 bases lay outside the gene matches. In germline, CDR1 is MNHEY, CDR2 SMNVEV (reference sequence). The CDR3 here is CASSLEYRTGVLEQYF. The CDR3 coding sequence is TGTGCCAGCAGTTTAGAGTATAGGACAGGGGTACTCGAGCAGTACTTC.

This clone was counted at least ten times. The rearrangement links TRBV11-2 to TRBJ2-5; D call uncertain. Germline CDR1 reads SGHAT; CDR2 reads FQNNGV. V was cut by 1 base and J by 2 bases, with 17 bases left in between. The CDR3 totals 17 residues. CDR3 sequence: CASSLVWRPAEQETQYF. In nucleotides, the CDR3 is TGTGCCAGCAGCTTAGTATGGCGCCCCGCTGAACAAGAGACCCAGTACTTC.